This entry concerns a single T cell receptor beta chain. TCRdb ran MiXCR on the RT-PCR reads and lists one entry per CDR3 protein. The sample holds about 1,800 distinct CDR3 sequences, 14% seen once. The sample is drawn from a study of patients and donors after allogeneic stem cell transplantation. This CDR3 has 11 residues. In germline, CDR1 is DFQATT, CDR2 SNEGSKA (reference sequence). V lost 5 bases to trimming and J lost 11 bases, with 15 bases between them. This sequence joins TRBV20-1 and TRBJ1-1; possibly TRBD1 for D (5 bases). This clonotype originated in a human donor who was either an allogeneic HSCT recipient or a stem cell or donor lymphocyte infusion donor (not recorded which). It is not recorded whose cells these are; they may come from a transplant donor. Sequencing used blood, either unsorted or a sorted T cell fraction (not recorded which). The CDR3 sequence is CSAGTSPDAFF. CDR3 DNA: TGCAGTGCTGGGACCTCGCCGGACGCTTTCTTT.